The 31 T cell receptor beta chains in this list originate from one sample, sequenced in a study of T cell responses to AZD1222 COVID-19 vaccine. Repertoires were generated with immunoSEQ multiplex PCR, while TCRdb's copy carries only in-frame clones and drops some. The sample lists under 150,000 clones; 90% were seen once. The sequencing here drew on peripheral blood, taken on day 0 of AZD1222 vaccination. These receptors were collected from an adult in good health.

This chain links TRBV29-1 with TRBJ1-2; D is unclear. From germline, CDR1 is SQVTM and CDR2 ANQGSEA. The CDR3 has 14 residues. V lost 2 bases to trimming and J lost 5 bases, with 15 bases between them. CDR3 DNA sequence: TGCAGCGTTGAACCGGCCACGAGCCCATATGGCTACACCTTC. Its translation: CSVEPATSPYGYTF.

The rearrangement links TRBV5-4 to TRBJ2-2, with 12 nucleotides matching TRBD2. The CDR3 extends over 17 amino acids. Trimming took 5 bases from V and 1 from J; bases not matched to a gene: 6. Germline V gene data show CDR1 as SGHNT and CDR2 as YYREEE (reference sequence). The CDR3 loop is CASRAGTSGLNTGELFF. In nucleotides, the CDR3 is TGTGCCAGCAGGGCCGGGACTAGCGGGCTGAACACCGGGGAGCTGTTTTTT.

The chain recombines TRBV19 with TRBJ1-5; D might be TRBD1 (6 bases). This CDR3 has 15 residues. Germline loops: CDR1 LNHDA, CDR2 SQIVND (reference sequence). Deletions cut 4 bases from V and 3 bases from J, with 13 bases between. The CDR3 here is CASSKGGVDNQPQHF. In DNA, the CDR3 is TGTGCCAGTAGTAAGGGGGGCGTTGACAATCAGCCCCAGCATTTT.

The CDR3 is CASSIGGRTGQNEQFF. In DNA, the CDR3 is TGTGCCAGTAGTATTGGAGGGCGGACAGGGCAGAATGAGCAGTTCTTC. This chain connects TRBV19 to TRBJ2-1, with 8 bases aligning to TRBD1. Trimming removed 3 bases from V and 7 bases from J; junction bases left unmatched: 11. The CDR3 spans 16 residues. The V gene's germline CDR1 is LNHDA and CDR2 SQIVND (reference sequence).

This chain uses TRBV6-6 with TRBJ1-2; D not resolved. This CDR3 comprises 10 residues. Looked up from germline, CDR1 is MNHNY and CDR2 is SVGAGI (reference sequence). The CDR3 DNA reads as TGTGCTGCCGGGTCCTATGGCTACACCTTC. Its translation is CAAGSYGYTF.

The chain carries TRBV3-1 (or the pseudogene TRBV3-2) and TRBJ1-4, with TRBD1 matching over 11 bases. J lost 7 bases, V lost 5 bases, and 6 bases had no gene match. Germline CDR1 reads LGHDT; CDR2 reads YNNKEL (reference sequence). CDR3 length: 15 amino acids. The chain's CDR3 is CASSARTGGREKLFF. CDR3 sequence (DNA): TGTGCCAGCAGCGCTCGGACAGGGGGCCGTGAAAAACTGTTTTTT.

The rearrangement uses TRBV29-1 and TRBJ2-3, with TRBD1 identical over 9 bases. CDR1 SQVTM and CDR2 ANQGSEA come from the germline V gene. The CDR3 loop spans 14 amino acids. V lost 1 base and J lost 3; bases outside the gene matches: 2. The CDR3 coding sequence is TGCAGCGTTGAAGGGGACAGGGTAACAGATACGCAGTATTTT. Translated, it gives CSVEGDRVTDTQYF.

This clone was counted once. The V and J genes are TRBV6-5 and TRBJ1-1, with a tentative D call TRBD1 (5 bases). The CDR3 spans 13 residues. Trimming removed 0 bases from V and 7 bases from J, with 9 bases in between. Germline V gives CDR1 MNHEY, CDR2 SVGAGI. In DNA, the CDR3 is TGTGCCAGCAGTTACTCGGGACTCCGTGAAGCTTTCTTT. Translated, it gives CASSYSGLREAFF.

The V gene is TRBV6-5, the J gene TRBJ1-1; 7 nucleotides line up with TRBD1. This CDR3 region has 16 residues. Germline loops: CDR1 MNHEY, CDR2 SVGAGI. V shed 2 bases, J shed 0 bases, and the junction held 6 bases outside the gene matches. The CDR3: CASSYAPQGLNTEAFF. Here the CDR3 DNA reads TGTGCCAGCAGTTACGCTCCACAGGGGTTGAACACTGAAGCTTTCTTT.

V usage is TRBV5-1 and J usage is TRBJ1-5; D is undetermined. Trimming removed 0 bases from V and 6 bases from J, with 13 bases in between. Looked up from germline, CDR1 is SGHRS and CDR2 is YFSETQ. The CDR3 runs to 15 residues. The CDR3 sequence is CASSLGSGLPQPQHF. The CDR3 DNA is TGCGCCAGCAGCTTGGGGTCTGGGCTCCCTCAGCCCCAGCATTTT.

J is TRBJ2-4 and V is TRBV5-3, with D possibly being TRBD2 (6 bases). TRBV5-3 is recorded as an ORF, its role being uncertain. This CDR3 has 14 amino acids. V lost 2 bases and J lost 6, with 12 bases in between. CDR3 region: CARSFGGDGNIQYF. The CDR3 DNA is TGTGCCAGAAGCTTCGGAGGGGACGGAAACATTCAGTACTTC.

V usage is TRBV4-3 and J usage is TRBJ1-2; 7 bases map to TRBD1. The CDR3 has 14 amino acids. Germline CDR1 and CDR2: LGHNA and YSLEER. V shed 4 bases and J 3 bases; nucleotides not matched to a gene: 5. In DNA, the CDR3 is TGCGCCAGCAGCCCAGGGACAGCTCACTATGGCTACACCTTC. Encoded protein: CASSPGTAHYGYTF.

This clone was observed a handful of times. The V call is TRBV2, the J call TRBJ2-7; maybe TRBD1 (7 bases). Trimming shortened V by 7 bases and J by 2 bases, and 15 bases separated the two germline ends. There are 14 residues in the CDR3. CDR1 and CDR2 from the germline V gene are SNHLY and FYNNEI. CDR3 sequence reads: CASNGRQGTYEQYF. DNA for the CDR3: TGTGCCAGCAACGGGAGACAGGGCACCTACGAGCAGTACTTC.

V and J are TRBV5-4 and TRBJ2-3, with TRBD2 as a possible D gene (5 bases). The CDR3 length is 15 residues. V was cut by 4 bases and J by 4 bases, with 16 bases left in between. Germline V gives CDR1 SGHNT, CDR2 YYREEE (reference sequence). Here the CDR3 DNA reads TGTGCCAGCAGCGAGCGGAGACCTCTTGCAGATACGCAGTATTTT. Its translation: CASSERRPLADTQYF.

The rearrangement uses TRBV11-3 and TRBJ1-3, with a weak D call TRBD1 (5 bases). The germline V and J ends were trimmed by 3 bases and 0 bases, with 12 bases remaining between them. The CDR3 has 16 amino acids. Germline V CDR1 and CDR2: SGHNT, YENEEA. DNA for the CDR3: TGTGCCAGCAGCTTGGGGGTAGACGGCTCTGGAAACACCATATATTTT. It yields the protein CASSLGVDGSGNTIYF.

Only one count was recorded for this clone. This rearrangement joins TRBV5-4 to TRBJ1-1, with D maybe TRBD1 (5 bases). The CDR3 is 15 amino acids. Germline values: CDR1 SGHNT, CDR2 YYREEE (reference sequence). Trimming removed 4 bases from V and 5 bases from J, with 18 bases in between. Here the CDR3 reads CASSQGEGLFTEAFF. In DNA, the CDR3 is TGTGCCAGCAGCCAAGGGGAGGGGCTGTTTACTGAAGCTTTCTTT.

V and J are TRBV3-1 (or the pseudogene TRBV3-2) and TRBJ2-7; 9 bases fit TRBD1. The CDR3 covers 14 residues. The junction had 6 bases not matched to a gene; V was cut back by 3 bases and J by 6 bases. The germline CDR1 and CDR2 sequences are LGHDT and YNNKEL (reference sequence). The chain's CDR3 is CASSQRDREGEQYF. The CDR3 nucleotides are TGTGCCAGCAGCCAGCGGGACAGGGAAGGCGAGCAGTACTTC.

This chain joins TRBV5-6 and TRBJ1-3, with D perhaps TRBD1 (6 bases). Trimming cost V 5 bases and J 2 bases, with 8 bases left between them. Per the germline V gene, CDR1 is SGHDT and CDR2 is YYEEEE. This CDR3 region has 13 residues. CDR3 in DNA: TGTGCCAGCAGGTCAGGGGCTGGAAACACCATATATTTT. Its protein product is CASRSGAGNTIYF.

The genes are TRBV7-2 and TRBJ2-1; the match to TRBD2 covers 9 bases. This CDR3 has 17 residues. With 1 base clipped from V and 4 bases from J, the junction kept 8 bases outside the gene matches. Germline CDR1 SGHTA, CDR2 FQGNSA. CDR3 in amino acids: CASSLGRLAGRYNEQFF. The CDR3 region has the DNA TGTGCCAGCAGCTTAGGTCGGCTAGCGGGGAGATACAATGAGCAGTTCTTC. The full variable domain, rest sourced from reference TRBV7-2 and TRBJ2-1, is GAGVSQSPSNKVTEKGKDVELRCDPISGHTALYWYRQSLGQGLEFLIYFQGNSAPDKSGLPSDRFSAERTGGSVSTLTIQRTQQEDSAVYLCASSLGRLAGRYNEQFFGPGTRLTVL.

The CDR3: CASSVGLNTGELFF. CDR3 sequence (DNA): TGTGCCAGCAGCGTTGGCTTGAACACCGGGGAGCTGTTTTTT. The chain combines TRBV9 with TRBJ2-2, with D hard to call. Trimming pared 2 bases from V and 1 base from J, leaving 6 bases between. This CDR3 contains 14 residues. The germline CDR1 and CDR2 sequences are SGDLS and YYNGEE.

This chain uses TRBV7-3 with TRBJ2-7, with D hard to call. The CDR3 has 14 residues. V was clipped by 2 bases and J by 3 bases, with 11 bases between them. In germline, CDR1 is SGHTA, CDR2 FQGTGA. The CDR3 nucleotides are TGTGCCAGCAGCTTATCGGCGGAGAGCTACGAGCAGTACTTC. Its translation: CASSLSAESYEQYF.

Here the CDR3 reads CASSFDRGGLGYTF. In DNA, the CDR3 is TGTGCCAGCAGCTTCGACAGGGGGGGGCTCGGCTACACCTTC. The gene calls are TRBV27 and TRBJ1-2, with 9 bases identical to TRBD1. The CDR3 is made up of 14 amino acids. Germline CDR1 and CDR2: MNHEY and SMNVEV (reference sequence). J lost 8 bases, V lost 6 bases, and 10 bases had no gene match.

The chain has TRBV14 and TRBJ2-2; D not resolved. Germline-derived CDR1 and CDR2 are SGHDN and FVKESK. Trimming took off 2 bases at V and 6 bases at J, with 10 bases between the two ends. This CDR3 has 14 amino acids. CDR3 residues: CASSQTLSPGELFF. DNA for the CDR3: TGTGCCAGCAGCCAAACCCTCAGTCCCGGGGAGCTGTTTTTT.

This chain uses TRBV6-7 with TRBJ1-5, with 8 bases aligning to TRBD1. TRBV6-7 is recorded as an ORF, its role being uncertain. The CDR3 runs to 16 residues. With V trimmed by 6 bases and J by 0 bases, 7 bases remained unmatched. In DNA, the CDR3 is TGTGCCAGCAGGCCGAACAGGGGGGTTAGCAATCAGCCCCAGCATTTT. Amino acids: CASRPNRGVSNQPQHF.

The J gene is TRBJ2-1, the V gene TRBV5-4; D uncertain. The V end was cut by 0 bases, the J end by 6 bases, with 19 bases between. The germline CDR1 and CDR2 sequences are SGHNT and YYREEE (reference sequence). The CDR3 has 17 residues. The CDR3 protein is CASSLGLRRTAVNEQFF. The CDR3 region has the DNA TGTGCCAGCAGCTTGGGGCTTAGGAGAACGGCAGTCAATGAGCAGTTCTTC.

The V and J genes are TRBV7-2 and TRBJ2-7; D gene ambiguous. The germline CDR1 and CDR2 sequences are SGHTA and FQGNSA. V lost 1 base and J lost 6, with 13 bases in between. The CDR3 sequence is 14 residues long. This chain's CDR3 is CASSLGKMGSEQYF. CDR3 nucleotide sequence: TGTGCCAGCAGCTTAGGGAAAATGGGCTCCGAGCAGTACTTC.

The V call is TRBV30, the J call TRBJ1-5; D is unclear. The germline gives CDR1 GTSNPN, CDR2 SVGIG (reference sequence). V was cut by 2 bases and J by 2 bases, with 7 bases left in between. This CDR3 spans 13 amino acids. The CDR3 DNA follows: TGTGCCTGGAGTCCGGGCGGCAATCAGCCCCAGCATTTT. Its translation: CAWSPGGNQPQHF.

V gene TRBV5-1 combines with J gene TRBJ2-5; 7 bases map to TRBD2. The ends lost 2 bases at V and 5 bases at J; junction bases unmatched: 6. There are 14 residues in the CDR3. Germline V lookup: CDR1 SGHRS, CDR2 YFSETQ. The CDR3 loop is CASSFSGGVETQYF. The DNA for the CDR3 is TGCGCCAGCAGCTTCTCGGGGGGAGTCGAGACCCAGTACTTC.

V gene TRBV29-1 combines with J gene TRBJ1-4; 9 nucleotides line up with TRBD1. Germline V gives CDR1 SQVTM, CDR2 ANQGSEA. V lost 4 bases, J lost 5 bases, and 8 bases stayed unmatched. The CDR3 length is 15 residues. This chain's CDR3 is CSVVGTGLPNEKLFF. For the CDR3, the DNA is TGCAGCGTTGTTGGGACAGGGCTCCCGAATGAAAAACTGTTTTTT.

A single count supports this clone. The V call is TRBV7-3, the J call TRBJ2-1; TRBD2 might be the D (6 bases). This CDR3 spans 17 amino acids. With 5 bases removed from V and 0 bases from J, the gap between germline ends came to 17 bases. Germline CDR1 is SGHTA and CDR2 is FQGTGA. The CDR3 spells CASSPQALASSYNEQFF. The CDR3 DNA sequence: TGTGCCAGCAGCCCCCAAGCCCTAGCGAGCTCCTACAATGAGCAGTTCTTC.

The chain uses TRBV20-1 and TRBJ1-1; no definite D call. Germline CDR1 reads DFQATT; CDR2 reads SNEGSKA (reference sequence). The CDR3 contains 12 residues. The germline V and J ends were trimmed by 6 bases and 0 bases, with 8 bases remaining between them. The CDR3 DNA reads TGCAGTGCCAGTCGGGTGAACACTGAAGCTTTCTTT. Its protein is CSASRVNTEAFF.